Reported below is one TCR beta chain. The CDR3 sequence is 19 residues long. Germline values: CDR1 SGHDN, CDR2 FVKESK. V was shortened by 0 bases and J by 2 bases, with 20 bases between the two germline ends. This entry is derived from a study of cytomegalovirus exposure and HLA in healthy donors. Clones were sequenced by immunoSEQ multiplex PCR, and TCRdb holds only the in-frame ones, with some missing. The table has about 130,000 clones, about 90% seen once. The TCR sequence derives from a man aged 30 to 39 in good health and CMV-seronegative. The chain recombines TRBV14 with TRBJ1-3, with D perhaps TRBD1 (6 bases). The specimen sequenced was PBMCs. The CDR3 here is CASSQEDNRVFSPGNTIYF. The DNA for the CDR3 is TGTGCCAGCAGCCAAGAGGACAACAGGGTTTTCTCGCCTGGAAACACCATATATTTT. Filled out from reference TRBV14 and TRBJ1-3, the complete variable domain reads EAGVTQFPSHSVIEKGQTVTLRCDPISGHDNLYWYRRVMGKEIKFLLHFVKESKQDESGMPNNRFLAERTGGTYSTLKVQPAELEDSGVYFCASSQEDNRVFSPGNTIYFGEGSWLTVV.